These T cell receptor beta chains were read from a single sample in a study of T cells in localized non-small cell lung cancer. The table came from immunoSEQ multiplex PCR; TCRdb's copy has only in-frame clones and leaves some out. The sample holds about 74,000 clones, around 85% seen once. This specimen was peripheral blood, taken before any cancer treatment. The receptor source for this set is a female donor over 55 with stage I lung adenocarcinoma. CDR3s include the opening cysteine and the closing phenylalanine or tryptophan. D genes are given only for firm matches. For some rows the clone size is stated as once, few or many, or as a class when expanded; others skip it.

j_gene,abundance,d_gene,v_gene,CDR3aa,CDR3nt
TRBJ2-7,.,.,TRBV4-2,CASSQDGLAVSYEQYF,TGTGCCAGCAGCCAAGATGGCCTAGCAGTCTCCTACGAGCAGTACTTC
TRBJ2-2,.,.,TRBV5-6,CASSPDYTGELFF,TGTGCCAGCAGCCCTGATTACACCGGGGAGCTGTTTTTT
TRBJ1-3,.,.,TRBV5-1,CASSLEGGFGNTIYF,TGCGCCAGCAGCTTGGAAGGAGGGTTTGGAAACACCATATATTTT
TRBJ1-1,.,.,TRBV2,CASGGWTKNTEAFF,TGTGCCAGCGGAGGATGGACGAAGAACACTGAAGCTTTCTTT
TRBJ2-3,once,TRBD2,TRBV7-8,CASSLGLGGDTQYF,TGTGCCAGCAGCTTAGGGTTGGGGGGGGATACGCAGTATTTT
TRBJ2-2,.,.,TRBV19,CASSIVRVGTGELFF,TGTGCCAGTAGTATAGTACGGGTCGGCACCGGGGAGCTGTTTTTT
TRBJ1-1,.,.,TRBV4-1,CASSLGGLGAFF,TGCGCCAGCAGCCTGGGAGGGCTGGGAGCTTTCTTT
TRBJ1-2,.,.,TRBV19,CASSTGVSYGYTF,TGTGCCAGTAGTACCGGGGTATCCTATGGCTACACCTTC
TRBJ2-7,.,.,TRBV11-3,CASSATTASYEQYF,TGTGCCAGCAGCGCAACGACAGCTTCCTACGAGCAGTACTTC
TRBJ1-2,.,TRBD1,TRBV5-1,CASSSDRGRGGYTF,TGCGCCAGCAGCTCGGACAGGGGGCGAGGTGGCTACACCTTC
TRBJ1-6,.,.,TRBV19,CASSTSGTGGENSPLHF,TGTGCCAGTAGTACCAGCGGGACCGGGGGGGAAAATTCACCCCTCCACTTT
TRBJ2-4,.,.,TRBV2,CASRDSLAKNIQYF,TGTGCCAGCAGGGACTCGCTAGCCAAAAACATTCAGTACTTC
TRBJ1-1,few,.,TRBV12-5,CASGLVRGDGNTEAFF,TGTGCTAGTGGTTTGGTACGCGGGGACGGGAACACTGAAGCTTTCTTT
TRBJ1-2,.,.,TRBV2,CASSEQQGYGYTF,TGTGCCAGCAGTGAACAACAGGGCTATGGCTACACCTTC
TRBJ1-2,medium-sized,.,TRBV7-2,CASSPNREWAYGYTF,TGTGCCAGCAGCCCAAACAGGGAATGGGCGTATGGCTACACCTTC
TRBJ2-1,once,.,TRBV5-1,CASSLTQNLYNEQFF,TGCGCCAGCAGCCTGACACAAAACCTCTACAATGAGCAGTTCTTC
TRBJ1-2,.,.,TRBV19,CASTNRVGRTF,TGTGCCAGTACAAACAGGGTTGGGAGAACCTTC
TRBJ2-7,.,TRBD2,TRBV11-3,CASTRASGGSGEQYF,TGTGCCAGCACCCGGGCAAGCGGGGGGTCAGGGGAGCAGTACTTC
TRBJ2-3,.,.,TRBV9,CASQSLDPDTQYF,TGTGCCAGCCAGAGCCTCGATCCAGATACGCAGTATTTT
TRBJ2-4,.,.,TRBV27,CASSFTMTLAKNIQYF,TGTGCCAGCAGTTTCACGATGACTCTAGCCAAAAACATTCAGTACTTC
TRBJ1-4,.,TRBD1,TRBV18,CASSLTSGTGYATNEKLFF,TGTGCCAGCTCACTCACATCCGGGACAGGGTATGCAACTAATGAAAAACTGTTTTTT
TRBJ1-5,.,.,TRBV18,CASSPSGAGALLPQHF,TGTGCCAGCTCACCAAGCGGGGCGGGTGCTCTCTTGCCCCAGCATTTT
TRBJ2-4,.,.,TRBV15,CATSRDSWEQYF,TGTGCCACCAGCAGAGATTCCTGGGAGCAGTACTTC
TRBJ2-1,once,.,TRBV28,CASSLSGPNEQFF,TGTGCCAGCAGTTTATCAGGGCCCAATGAGCAGTTCTTC
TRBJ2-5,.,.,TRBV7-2,CASSFGNRGETQYF,TGTGCCAGCAGCTTCGGCAATCGAGGAGAGACCCAGTACTTC
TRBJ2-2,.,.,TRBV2,CASSTGIGELFF,TGTGCCAGCAGTACAGGTATCGGGGAGCTGTTTTTT
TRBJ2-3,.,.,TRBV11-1,CASSPRDFSDTQYF,TGTGCCAGCAGCCCTCGGGATTTCTCAGATACGCAGTATTTT
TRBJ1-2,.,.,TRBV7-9,CASSLEADHGYTF,TGTGCCAGCAGCTTAGAGGCCGACCACGGCTACACCTTC
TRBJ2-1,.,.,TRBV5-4,CASSTGQGHYNEQFF,TGTGCCAGCAGTACCGGGCAGGGTCACTACAATGAGCAGTTCTTC
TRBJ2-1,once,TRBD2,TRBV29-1,CSVGTSGSRGEQFF,TGCAGCGTGGGAACTAGCGGGAGTAGGGGTGAGCAGTTCTTC
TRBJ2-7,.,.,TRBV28,CASSTQGYEQYF,TGTGCCAGCAGCACACAGGGTTACGAGCAGTACTTC
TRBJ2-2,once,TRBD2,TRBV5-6,CASSFALAGEGGELFF,TGTGCCAGCAGCTTTGCTCTAGCGGGGGAAGGCGGGGAGCTGTTTTTT
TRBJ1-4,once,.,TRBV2,CASGSTAGGASEKLFF,TGTGCCAGCGGCTCAACCGCTGGGGGGGCTAGTGAAAAACTGTTTTTT
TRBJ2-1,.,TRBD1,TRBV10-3,CAISVGQGHNEQFF,TGTGCCATCAGTGTGGGACAGGGACACAATGAGCAGTTCTTC
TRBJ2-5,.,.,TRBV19,CASSIAETQYF,TGTGCCAGTAGTATAGCGGAGACCCAGTACTTC
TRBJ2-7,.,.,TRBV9,CASSAVGTRGDEQYF,TGTGCCAGCAGCGCAGTAGGGACTCGCGGCGACGAGCAGTACTTC
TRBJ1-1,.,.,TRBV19,CASSHTGRGNTEAFF,TGTGCCAGTAGTCATACAGGGAGGGGGAACACTGAAGCTTTCTTT
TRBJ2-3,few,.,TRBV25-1,CASSAQGSDTQYF,TGTGCCAGCAGCGCTCAGGGAAGCGATACGCAGTATTTT
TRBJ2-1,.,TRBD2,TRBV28,CASSLQTSRYNEQFF,TGTGCCAGCAGTCTCCAGACTAGCAGATACAATGAGCAGTTCTTC
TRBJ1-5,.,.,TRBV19,CASSYVSEGNQPQHF,TGTGCCAGTAGTTATGTTAGTGAGGGTAATCAGCCCCAGCATTTT
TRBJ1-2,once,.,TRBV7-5,CARSSLQNPNYGYTF,TGTGCCAGAAGCTCCTTGCAGAACCCTAACTATGGCTACACCTTC
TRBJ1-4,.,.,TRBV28,CASSWSRQVFNEKLFF,TGTGCCAGCAGTTGGTCTCGACAGGTCTTTAATGAAAAACTGTTTTTT
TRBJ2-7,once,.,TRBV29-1,CSVQMGQGREQYF,TGCAGCGTCCAAATGGGTCAGGGCCGCGAGCAGTACTTC
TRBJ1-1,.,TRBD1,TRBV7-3,CASSLTAGTGRAAEAFF,TGTGCCAGCAGCTTAACCGCTGGGACAGGGAGGGCGGCTGAAGCTTTCTTT
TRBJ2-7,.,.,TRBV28,CASRVTGTNYEQYF,TGTGCCAGCAGGGTTACAGGGACAAACTACGAGCAGTACTTC
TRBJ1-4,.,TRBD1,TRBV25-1,CASSHRGTNEKLFF,TGTGCCAGTTCTCACAGGGGAACTAATGAAAAACTGTTTTTT
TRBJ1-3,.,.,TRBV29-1,CSVGHTGNTIYF,TGCAGCGTTGGACACACTGGAAACACCATATATTTT
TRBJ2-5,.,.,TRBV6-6,CASSPTPGVQTQYF,TGTGCCAGCAGTCCCACCCCCGGAGTGCAGACCCAGTACTTC
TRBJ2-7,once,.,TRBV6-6,CAGSRPGTTLYEQYF,TGTGCCGGCAGTCGCCCCGGGACAACCCTCTACGAGCAGTACTTC
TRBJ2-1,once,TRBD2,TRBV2,CASSVLAGDEQFF,TGTGCCAGCAGTGTCCTAGCGGGAGATGAGCAGTTCTTC
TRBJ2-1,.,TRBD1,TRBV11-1,CASSYGTGAYNEQFF,TGTGCCAGCAGCTACGGGACAGGGGCATACAATGAGCAGTTCTTC
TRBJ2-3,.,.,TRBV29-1,CSVGQSVTDTQYF,TGCAGCGTTGGACAGTCTGTCACAGATACGCAGTATTTT
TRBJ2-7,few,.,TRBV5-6,CASSGGYEQYF,TGTGCCAGCAGTGGCGGGTACGAGCAGTACTTC
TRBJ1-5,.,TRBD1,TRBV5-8,CASSLGFGTGGERGNQPQHF,TGTGCCAGCAGCTTGGGGTTCGGGACAGGGGGCGAACGTGGCAATCAGCCCCAGCATTTT
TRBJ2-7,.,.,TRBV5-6,CASSLLGPRGHEQYF,TGTGCCAGCAGCCTCCTGGGTCCTAGGGGCCACGAGCAGTACTTC
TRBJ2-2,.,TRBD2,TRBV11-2,CASSWEGLGELFF,TGTGCCAGCAGCTGGGAGGGATTGGGGGAGCTGTTTTTT
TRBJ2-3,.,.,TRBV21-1,CASSNWARGQFLGTQYF,TGTGCCAGCAGCAATTGGGCGCGGGGGCAATTTTTGGGTACGCAGTATTTT
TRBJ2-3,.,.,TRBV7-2,CASSLIPDTQYF,TGTGCCAGCAGCTTAATTCCAGATACGCAGTATTTT